This TCR beta chain was observed in a study of T cell changes during pregnancy in multiple sclerosis. The CDR3 runs 15 residues. Germline CDR1 and CDR2: SGHTA and FQGNSA. V shed 6 bases and J shed 0 bases, with 15 bases lying between them. Here immunoSEQ multiplex PCR was the method, and the copy in TCRdb shows in-frame clones only, minus some. The table has around 88,000 clones, 85% to 95% seen once. The sample in question was peripheral blood, obtained in the first trimester of pregnancy. This sequence originates from a female donor with multiple sclerosis, enrolled in a pregnancy study. V usage is TRBV7-2 and J usage is TRBJ2-7, with a possible D match to TRBD1 (6 bases). This CDR3 reads CASRHTGHLSYEQYF. Here the CDR3 DNA reads TGTGCCAGCAGGCACACAGGGCACCTCTCCTACGAGCAGTACTTC.